The 9 T cell receptor beta chains given below trace back to one sample, sequenced in a study of blood T cell repertoires in COVID-19. TCRdb's table, derived via immunoSEQ multiplex PCR, lists solely in-frame clones and lacks some. The sample has tens of thousands of clones; 70% to 80% are singletons. The sequenced sample was peripheral blood. All receptors come from a man aged 60-69 years with acute or convalescent COVID-19.

This chain connects TRBV2 to TRBJ1-1, with 9 bases lining up with TRBD1. The CDR3 spans 17 residues. With V trimmed by 3 bases and J by 4 bases, 12 bases remained unmatched. Germline lookup yields CDR1 SNHLY and CDR2 FYNNEI. CDR3 residues: CASSETPLGQGTTEAFF. The CDR3, as DNA: TGTGCCAGCAGTGAGACCCCCTTAGGACAGGGGACCACTGAAGCTTTCTTT.

The gene calls are TRBV28 and TRBJ2-2, with 9 nucleotides matching TRBD1. The CDR3 loop spans 17 amino acids. Germline values: CDR1 MDHEN, CDR2 SYDVKM. The J segment lost 4 bases and the V segment lost 5 bases, leaving 11 bases of the junction unmatched. CDR3 nucleotide sequence: TGTGCCAGCAGTCCCCGGGACAGGGCTAAAGGCACCGGGGAGCTGTTTTTT. Its translation is CASSPRDRAKGTGELFF.

The chain carries TRBV7-8 and TRBJ2-1; TRBD1 matches 9 bases. The germline CDR1 and CDR2 sequences are SGHVS and FQNEAQ. V gave up 5 bases and J gave up 0 bases; unmatched junction bases: 5. The CDR3 is 16 amino acids. This chain's CDR3 is CASSPRTGASYNEQFF. For the CDR3, the DNA is TGTGCCAGCAGCCCCCGGACAGGGGCCTCCTACAATGAGCAGTTCTTC.

The V and J genes are TRBV28 and TRBJ2-7; 8 positions match TRBD1. This CDR3 contains 15 residues. Germline V CDR1 and CDR2: MDHEN, SYDVKM. With 5 bases clipped from V and 0 bases from J, the junction kept 6 bases outside the gene matches. The CDR3 region has the DNA TGTGCCAGCAGTCCTTGGACAGGGAGCTCCTACGAGCAGTACTTC. This translates into CASSPWTGSSYEQYF.

The V gene is TRBV7-9, the J gene TRBJ2-1; possible D gene TRBD2, 6 bases. Germline V gene data show CDR1 as SEHNR and CDR2 as FQNEAQ (reference sequence). This CDR3 has 13 amino acids. The V gene lost 3 bases and the J gene lost 9 bases, with 12 bases spanning the gap. This CDR3 is CASSLYLASEQFF. Here the CDR3 DNA reads TGTGCCAGCAGCTTGTACCTAGCGAGTGAGCAGTTCTTC.

The chain recombines TRBV5-4 with TRBJ2-3; tentative D call: TRBD1 (6 bases). This CDR3 has 14 amino acids. The ends were cut back, 3 bases at V and 4 bases at J, with 12 bases in the middle. Germline lookup yields CDR1 SGHNT and CDR2 YYREEE (reference sequence). The DNA for the CDR3 is TGTGCCAGCAGCTCGGGACAAGGGGCAGATACGCAGTATTTT. This sequence encodes CASSSGQGADTQYF.

The chain is built from TRBV30 and TRBJ2-7; D unresolved. V dropped 5 bases and J dropped 7 bases, with 21 bases sitting between them. The CDR3 length is 14 residues. Germline CDR1 GTSNPN, CDR2 SVGIG (reference sequence). The CDR3: CAWERDFLMREQYF. CDR3 DNA: TGTGCCTGGGAACGAGACTTCCTAATGAGGGAGCAGTACTTC.

This clone is a singleton in its sample. The CDR3 coding sequence is TGTGCCAGCAGTATCGGACAGGGGTCTCAGCCCCAGCATTTT. Amino acids: CASSIGQGSQPQHF. V and J are TRBV28 and TRBJ1-5; 9 bases line up with TRBD1. V lost 5 bases, J lost 6 bases, and 5 bases stayed unmatched. CDR1 is MDHEN, CDR2 SYDVKM, per germline. CDR3 length: 14 amino acids. Full variable domain (rest looked up from reference TRBV28 and TRBJ1-5): DVKVTQSSRYLVKRTGEKVFLECVQDMDHENMFWYRQDPGLGLRLIYFSYDVKMKEKGDIPEGYSVSREKKERFSLILESASTNQTSMYLCASSIGQGSQPQHFGDGTRLSIL.

The chain combines TRBV7-9 with TRBJ1-1, with 7 bases fitting TRBD1. The CDR3 extends over 14 amino acids. V dropped 11 bases and J dropped 1; count of bases not matched to a gene: 10. CDR1 SEHNR and CDR2 FQNEAQ come from the germline V gene (reference sequence). Here the CDR3 reads CAGQALERNTEAFF. CDR3 sequence (DNA): TGTGCCGGACAGGCGCTTGAGAGGAACACTGAAGCTTTCTTT.